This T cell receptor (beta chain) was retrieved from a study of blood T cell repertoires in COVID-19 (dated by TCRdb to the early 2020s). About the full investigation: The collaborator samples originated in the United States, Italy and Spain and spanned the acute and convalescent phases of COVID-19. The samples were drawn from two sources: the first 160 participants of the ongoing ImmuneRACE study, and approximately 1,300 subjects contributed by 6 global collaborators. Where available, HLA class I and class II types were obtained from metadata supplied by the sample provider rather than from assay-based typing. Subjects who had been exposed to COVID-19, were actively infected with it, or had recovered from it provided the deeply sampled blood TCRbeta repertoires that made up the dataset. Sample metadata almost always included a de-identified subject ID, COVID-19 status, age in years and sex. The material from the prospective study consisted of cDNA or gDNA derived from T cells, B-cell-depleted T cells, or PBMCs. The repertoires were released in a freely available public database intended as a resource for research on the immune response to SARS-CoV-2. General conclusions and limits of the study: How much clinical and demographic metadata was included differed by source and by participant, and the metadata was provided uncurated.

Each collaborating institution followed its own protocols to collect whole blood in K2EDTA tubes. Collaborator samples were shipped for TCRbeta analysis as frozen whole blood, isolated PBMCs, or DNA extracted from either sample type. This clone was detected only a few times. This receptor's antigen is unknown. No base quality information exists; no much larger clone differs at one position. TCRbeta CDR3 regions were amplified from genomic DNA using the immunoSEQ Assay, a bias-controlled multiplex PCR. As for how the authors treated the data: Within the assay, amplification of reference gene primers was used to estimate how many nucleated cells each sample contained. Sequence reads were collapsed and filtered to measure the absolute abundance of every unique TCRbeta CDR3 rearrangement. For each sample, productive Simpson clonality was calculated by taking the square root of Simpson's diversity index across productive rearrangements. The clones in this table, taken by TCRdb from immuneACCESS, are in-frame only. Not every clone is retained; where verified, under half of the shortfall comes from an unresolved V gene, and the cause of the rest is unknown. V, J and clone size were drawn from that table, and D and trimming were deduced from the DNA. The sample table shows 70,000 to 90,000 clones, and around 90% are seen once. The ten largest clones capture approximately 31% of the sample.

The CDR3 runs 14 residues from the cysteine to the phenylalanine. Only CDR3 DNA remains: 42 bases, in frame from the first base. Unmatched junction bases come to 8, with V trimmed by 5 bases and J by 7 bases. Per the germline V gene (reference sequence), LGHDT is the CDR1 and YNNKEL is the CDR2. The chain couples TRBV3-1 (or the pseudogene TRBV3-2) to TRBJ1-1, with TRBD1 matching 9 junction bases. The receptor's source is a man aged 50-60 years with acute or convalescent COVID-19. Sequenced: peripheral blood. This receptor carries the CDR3 CASSSGQGLGEAFF. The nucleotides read TGTGCCAGCAGCTCCGGACAGGGGTTGGGTGAAGCTTTCTTT.